The 22 T cell receptor beta chains below were found in one sample sequenced in a study of neurological immune-mediated disorders (dated by TCRdb to the late 2010s). Library construction relied on 5' RACE. The sequencing machine was an Illumina HiSeq 2500. TCRdb applied fastp at Q25 and MiXCR to the public reads, then kept only in-frame beta chains. Records with the same CDR3 protein are collapsed into one entry carrying the most frequent genes and DNA. Here the sample has tens of thousands of distinct CDR3 sequences; over 9.5% occur a single time. Less than 25% of the sample rests with the top ten. The sample was PBMCs. These receptors originate from a woman in her sixties with HTLV-1-associated myelopathy (HAM/TSP).

This clonotype was observed many times. The gene calls are TRBV20-1 and TRBJ2-4; D remains unclear. Trimming pared 4 bases from V and 4 bases from J, leaving 11 bases between. Germline CDR1 is DFQATT and CDR2 is SNEGSKA (reference sequence). The CDR3 spans 13 residues. CDR3 region: CSAIGNRKNIQYF. The CDR3 nucleotides are TGCAGTGCTATAGGGAATCGTAAAAACATTCAGTACTTC.

This clonotype was detected ten times or more. This chain connects TRBV5-1 to TRBJ2-2; D uncertain. The ends were cut back, 0 bases at V and 1 base at J, with 4 bases in the middle. This CDR3 has 14 residues. Germline V gives CDR1 SGHRS, CDR2 YFSETQ. CDR3 sequence: CASSLAVNTGELFF. The DNA for the CDR3 is TGCGCCAGCAGCTTGGCAGTGAACACCGGGGAGCTGTTTTTT.

This clonotype was counted many times. The rearrangement uses TRBV20-1 and TRBJ2-4; D could derive from TRBD1 or TRBD2 (6 bases each). The CDR3 is 16 residues long. The germline V gene has CDR1 DFQATT and CDR2 SNEGSKA (reference sequence). Trimming took off 3 bases at V and 0 bases at J, with 15 bases between the two ends. CDR3 loop: CSARKTGTLAKNIQYF. In DNA form, the CDR3 reads TGCAGTGCTAGGAAAACAGGGACTCTAGCCAAAAACATTCAGTACTTC.

The chain uses TRBV3-1 and TRBJ2-7, with 8 nucleotides matching TRBD1. Germline V gene sequence: CDR1 LGHDT, CDR2 YNNKEL (reference sequence). The CDR3 extends over 14 amino acids. Trimming took 4 bases from V and 2 from J; bases not matched to a gene: 4. The CDR3 spells CASSLWDRTYEQYF. CDR3 nucleotides: TGTGCCAGCAGCCTCTGGGACAGGACCTACGAGCAGTACTTC.

This clonotype was seen many times. The chain combines TRBV5-1 with TRBJ2-1, with D maybe TRBD2 (5 bases). This CDR3 is built from 15 residues. V lost 4 bases to trimming and J lost 0 bases, with 11 bases between them. The V gene's germline CDR1 is SGHRS and CDR2 YFSETQ. This CDR3 reads CASSPLANSYNEQFF. CDR3 DNA: TGCGCCAGCAGCCCCCTAGCTAACTCCTACAATGAGCAGTTCTTC.

This clonotype occurred many times. This rearrangement joins TRBV29-1 to TRBJ1-1; no clear D. The CDR3 loop spans 11 amino acids. The germline V and J ends were trimmed by 6 bases and 1 base, with 6 bases remaining between them. Germline loops: CDR1 SQVTM, CDR2 ANQGSEA. Written as DNA, the CDR3 is TGCAGCGTGGCAGAGAACACTGAAGCTTTCTTT. As protein: CSVAENTEAFF. The whole variable domain, remainder taken from reference TRBV29-1 and TRBJ1-1, is SAVISQKPSRDICQRGTSLTIQCQVDSQVTMMFWYRQQPGQSLTLIATANQGSEATYESGFVIDKFPISRPNLTFSTLTVSNMSPEDSSIYLCSVAENTEAFFGQGTRLTVV.

This clonotype came up many times. V is TRBV20-1 and J is TRBJ2-1; D possibly uses TRBD1 or TRBD2 (5 bases each). CDR3 length: 15 residues. V gave up 5 bases and J gave up 4 bases, with 18 bases separating them. CDR1 is DFQATT and CDR2 is SNEGSKA in the germline V gene (reference sequence). The CDR3 nucleotides read TGCAGTGCTCGCTTCGTGGGGGTGGGGTACAATGAGCAGTTCTTC. The encoded protein is CSARFVGVGYNEQFF.

This clonotype was detected ten times or more. The junction departs from germline at one end; a sequencing error may be responsible. The rearrangement uses TRBV7-9 and TRBJ2-1, with 8 positions matching TRBD2. The length of the CDR3 is 15 residues. CDR1 SEHNR and CDR2 FQNEAQ come from the germline V gene (reference sequence). CDR3 nucleotides: TGTGCCAGCAGGTTAGCGGGGTGGGGCCGCGATGAGCAGTTCTTC. It translates to CASRLAGWGRDEQFF.

This clonotype was counted many times. The J gene is TRBJ2-7, the V gene TRBV10-3, with TRBD1 identical over 8 bases. Per germline, CDR1 ENHRY and CDR2 SYGVKD. This CDR3 has 15 amino acids. The V segment lost 6 bases and the J segment 1 base; nucleotides outside the gene matches: 8. The CDR3 spells CAISTGQDVSYEQYF. CDR3 sequence (DNA): TGTGCCATCAGCACGGGACAGGACGTTTCCTACGAGCAGTACTTC.

The chain has TRBV13 and TRBJ1-2; 9 bases are a match to TRBD1. The CDR3 is 16 residues long. CDR1 and CDR2 (germline): PRHDT, FYEKMQ (reference sequence). V lost 5 bases to trimming and J lost 8 bases; unmatched junction nucleotides: 15. The CDR3 DNA sequence: TGTGCCAGCAGCAAACTACGGCAACAGGGGGCTTTGGGCTACACCTTC. Protein product: CASSKLRQQGALGYTF.

This clonotype occurred many times. The chain links TRBV6-5 to TRBJ1-3; TRBD1 matches at 8 bases. Germline lookup yields CDR1 MNHEY and CDR2 SVGAGI. The CDR3 is 17 amino acids. The ends lost 5 bases at V and 0 bases at J; junction bases unmatched: 9. The CDR3 here is CASSRQGDRSSGNTIYF. CDR3 nucleotides: TGTGCCAGCAGTCGCCAGGGGGACAGGAGCTCTGGAAACACCATATATTTT.

In this sample, this clonotype turned up many times. The chain couples TRBV20-1 to TRBJ1-1; 9 bases are shared with TRBD1. The CDR3 length is 14 residues. V lost 5 bases and J lost 1; bases outside the gene matches: 5. CDR1 is DFQATT, CDR2 SNEGSKA, per germline (reference sequence). In nucleotides, the CDR3 is TGCAGTGCTCCCTACAGGGGGCCGAACACTGAAGCTTTCTTT. It specifies CSAPYRGPNTEAFF.

This clonotype occurred a few times. The CDR3 DNA is TGTGCCAGCAGCCTGACAGGGTATTATGGCTACACCTTC. Protein product: CASSLTGYYGYTF. V and J are TRBV11-2 and TRBJ1-2; 7 bases are shared with TRBD1. The CDR3 has 13 amino acids. V was clipped by 5 bases and J by 5 bases; unmatched bases: 5. Germline loops: CDR1 SGHAT, CDR2 FQNNGV.

On this clonotype itself: This sequence may be a read error, since a much larger clone differs from it by one base. V usage is TRBV20-1 and J usage is TRBJ2-7; 9 bases map to TRBD2. CDR1 is DFQATT, CDR2 SNEGSKA, per germline (reference sequence). This CDR3 comprises 16 residues. V shed 3 bases, J shed 7 bases, and the junction held 16 bases outside the gene matches. The CDR3 loop reads CSARFYHRTSVGEQYF. CDR3 DNA sequence: TGCAGTGCTAGGTTTTATCACCGGACTAGCGTGGGTGAGCAGTACTTC.

At least ten counts were recorded for this clonotype. This rearrangement joins TRBV29-1 to TRBJ1-1; D ambiguous. The germline V gene has CDR1 SQVTM and CDR2 ANQGSEA. V lost 2 bases and J 6 bases, leaving 7 bases between the germline ends. The CDR3 totals 11 residues. CDR3 sequence (DNA): TGCAGCGTTGAATGGCCGGCTGAAGCTTTCTTT. Amino acid sequence: CSVEWPAEAFF.

The table lists this clonotype with many counts. The V call is TRBV30, the J call TRBJ2-1; no definite D call. The CDR3 covers 14 residues. Per the germline V gene, CDR1 is GTSNPN and CDR2 is SVGIG (reference sequence). Deletions cut 0 bases from V and 7 bases from J, with 13 bases between. CDR3 coding DNA: TGTGCCTGGAGTGTACTCGGGTCATTTAATGAGCAGTTCTTC. It encodes CAWSVLGSFNEQFF.

This clonotype was seen ten or more times. The J gene is TRBJ1-5, the V gene TRBV20-1; perhaps TRBD1 as D (6 bases). Germline loops: CDR1 DFQATT, CDR2 SNEGSKA (reference sequence). Trimming stripped 5 bases from V and 6 bases from J, with 14 bases between. The CDR3 contains 13 residues. The CDR3 DNA follows: TGCAGTGCTGGACAGCATACGGCTCAGCCCCAGCATTTT. This translates into CSAGQHTAQPQHF.

This clonotype has at least ten counts. The chain is built from TRBV20-1 and TRBJ1-6, with D possibly TRBD1 on 6 matching bases. V lost 2 bases and J lost 7, with 15 bases in between. Germline CDR1 and CDR2: DFQATT and SNEGSKA (reference sequence). The CDR3 contains 15 residues. CDR3 residues: CSARLTGNLNSPLHF. CDR3 coding DNA: TGCAGTGCTAGACTCACAGGGAATCTAAATTCACCCCTCCACTTT.

This clonotype has a count of ten or more. V and J are TRBV20-1 and TRBJ2-1, with 14 bases that match TRBD2. The J segment lost 7 bases and the V segment lost 4 bases, leaving 6 bases of the junction unmatched. Germline CDR1 DFQATT, CDR2 SNEGSKA (reference sequence). The CDR3 contains 15 residues. In DNA, the CDR3 is TGCAGTGCTACCCCCGGGACTAGCGGGGGTAATGAGCAGTTCTTC. Translated: CSATPGTSGGNEQFF.

This clonotype was found many times. The rearrangement uses TRBV5-1 and TRBJ1-1, with unresolved D. V shed 5 bases and J shed 4 bases, with 12 bases lying between them. Germline V gives CDR1 SGHRS, CDR2 YFSETQ. The CDR3 consists of 13 residues. The CDR3 reads CASSSTTVTEAFF. The CDR3 DNA follows: TGCGCCAGCAGTTCAACCACCGTCACTGAAGCTTTCTTT.

This clonotype was seen repeatedly, ten times or more. The chain couples TRBV12-3 or TRBV12-4 to TRBJ2-7; unclear D gene. The V end was cut by 5 bases, the J end by 4 bases, with 6 bases between. CDR3 length: 11 residues. The CDR3 here is CASSLLYEQYF. In DNA form, the CDR3 reads TGTGCCAGCAGTCTCTTGTACGAGCAGTACTTC.

This clonotype has at least ten counts. In DNA form, the CDR3 reads TGTGCCAGCAGCCCCGTTGCCCAGAACACCGGGGAGCTGTTTTTT. Residues: CASSPVAQNTGELFF. The chain combines TRBV9 with TRBJ2-2; D unresolved. The CDR3 length is 15 residues. With 4 bases removed from V and 1 base from J, the gap between germline ends came to 11 bases. CDR1 and CDR2 (germline): SGDLS, YYNGEE.